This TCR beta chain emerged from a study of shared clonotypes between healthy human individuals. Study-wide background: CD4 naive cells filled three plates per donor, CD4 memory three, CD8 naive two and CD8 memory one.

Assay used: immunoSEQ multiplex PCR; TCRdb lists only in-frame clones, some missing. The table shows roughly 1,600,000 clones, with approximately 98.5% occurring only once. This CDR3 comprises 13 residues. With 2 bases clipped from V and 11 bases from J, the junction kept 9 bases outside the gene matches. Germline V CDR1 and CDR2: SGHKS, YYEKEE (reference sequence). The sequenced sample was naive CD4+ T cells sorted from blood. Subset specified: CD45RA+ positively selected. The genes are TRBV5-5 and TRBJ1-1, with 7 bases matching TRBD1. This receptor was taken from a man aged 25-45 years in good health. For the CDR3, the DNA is TGTGCCAGCAGCTTCAGCAGTCTGACAGGGGCTTTCTTT. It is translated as CASSFSSLTGAFF.